A single sample is the source of the 13 T cell receptor beta chains below, sequenced in a study of beta chain features in type 1 diabetes. General study points: Patients with Type 1 diabetes showed moderately but significantly shorter TCRB CDR3s in all four CD4+ subsets.

No antigen is known for these receptors. The study reverse transcribed the entire isolated RNA, so it sequenced expressed TCRB transcripts. Assay used: immunoSEQ multiplex PCR; TCRdb lists only in-frame clones, some missing. The sample gives a few hundred thousand clones, 14% of which show up once; 0.017% is in the top ten. The sample comprised naive CD4+ T cells from blood. The receptor source for this set is a man in his thirties or forties with type 1 diabetes.

Worth noting for this clone: Other DNA sequences from this sample encode an identical CDR3 as well. The V gene is TRBV28, the J gene TRBJ2-4; TRBD1 matches 11 bases. Looked up from germline, CDR1 is MDHEN and CDR2 is SYDVKM. V lost 6 bases, J lost 7 bases, and 5 bases stayed unmatched. CDR3 length: 14 residues. CDR3 sequence: CASSSGTGGNIQYF. Written as DNA, the CDR3 is TGTGCCAGCAGCTCCGGGACAGGGGGTAACATTCAGTACTTC.

This clone has a handful of counts. V usage is TRBV2 and J usage is TRBJ2-5; D is perhaps TRBD1 (5 bases). V dropped 4 bases and J dropped 2 bases, with 8 bases sitting between them. Germline V gene sequence: CDR1 SNHLY, CDR2 FYNNEI. This CDR3 is 13 amino acids long. CDR3 coding DNA: TGTGCCAGCAGTGCGCAGGGACAAGAGACCCAGTACTTC. It translates to CASSAQGQETQYF.

The rearrangement joins TRBV9 to TRBJ2-1; D gene uncertain. The germline CDR1 and CDR2 sequences are SGDLS and YYNGEE. This CDR3 comprises 16 residues. Trimming removed 0 bases from V and 0 bases from J, with 10 bases in between. The CDR3 nucleotides are TGTGCCAGCAGCGTAGGGCACTCTAGCTCCTACAATGAGCAGTTCTTC. It specifies CASSVGHSSSYNEQFF.

This clone was seen a handful of times. The rearrangement uses TRBV5-1 and TRBJ2-3; 8 nucleotides line up with TRBD1. The trim removed 1 base at V and 1 base at J, leaving 2 bases unmatched. Germline-derived CDR1 and CDR2 are SGHRS and YFSETQ. The CDR3 sequence is 15 residues long. The chain's CDR3 is CASSLQGARTDTQYF. The DNA for the CDR3 is TGCGCCAGCAGCTTGCAGGGGGCGCGCACAGATACGCAGTATTTT.

This sequence joins TRBV20-1 and TRBJ1-2; D is perhaps TRBD1 (5 bases). Trimming pared 0 bases from V and 8 bases from J, leaving 7 bases between. The CDR3 consists of 11 residues. Germline loops: CDR1 DFQATT, CDR2 SNEGSKA (reference sequence). The CDR3 here is CSARDRVGYTF. CDR3 DNA: TGCAGTGCTAGAGACAGGGTAGGCTACACCTTC.

This clone showed up just once. The chain has TRBV5-1 and TRBJ2-1; D is undetermined. The CDR3 totals 14 residues. Germline CDR1 and CDR2: SGHRS and YFSETQ. V was pared by 1 base and J by 5 bases, with 10 bases between. DNA for the CDR3: TGCGCCAGCAGCTTGTTTGGTAGTAACAATGAGCAGTTCTTC. This encodes CASSLFGSNNEQFF.

This rearrangement joins TRBV30 to TRBJ1-1; the D gene is possibly TRBD1 (6 bases). The CDR3 length is 14 residues. Germline CDR1 is GTSNPN and CDR2 is SVGIG (reference sequence). Trimming stripped 2 bases from V and 2 bases from J, with 12 bases between. The CDR3 loop is CAWSRPGTNTEAFF. Written as DNA, the CDR3 is TGTGCCTGGAGTCGACCGGGGACAAACACTGAAGCTTTCTTT.

The rearrangement joins TRBV7-9 to TRBJ2-5, with D perhaps matching TRBD1 (5 bases). V was clipped by 5 bases and J by 7 bases, with 8 bases between them. CDR1 and CDR2 (germline): SEHNR, FQNEAQ (reference sequence). CDR3 length: 11 amino acids. CDR3 region: CASSPGMTQYF. Written as DNA, the CDR3 is TGTGCCAGCAGCCCAGGGATGACCCAGTACTTC. Full variable domain (remainder filled in from reference TRBV7-9 and TRBJ2-5): DTGVSQNPRHKITKRGQNVTFRCDPISEHNRLYWYRQTLGQGPEFLTYFQNEAQLEKSRLLSDRFSAERPKGSFSTLEIQRTEQGDSAMYLCASSPGMTQYFGPGTRLLVL.

J is TRBJ2-6 and V is TRBV15; D not certain. The CDR3 runs 15 residues. Trimming pared 3 bases from V and 2 bases from J, leaving 8 bases between. Germline CDR1 LNHNV, CDR2 YYDKDF (reference sequence). Here the CDR3 reads CATSSRTAGANVLTF. In DNA, the CDR3 is TGTGCCACCAGCAGTCGTACAGCTGGGGCCAACGTCCTGACTTTC. Based on the CDR3 plus reference TRBV15 and TRBJ2-6, the full variable domain is DAMVIQNPRYQVTQFGKPVTLSCSQTLNHNVMYWYQQKSSQAPKLLFHYYDKDFNNEADTPDNFQSRRPNTSFCFLDIRSPGLGDTAMYLCATSSRTAGANVLTFGAGSRLTVL.

This clone was picked up a small number of times. The chain employs TRBV7-2 and TRBJ1-4, with 7 bases lining up with TRBD1. The CDR3 is 14 residues long. CDR1 is SGHTA, CDR2 FQGNSA, per germline. V gave up 1 base and J gave up 8 bases; unmatched junction bases: 4. CDR3 coding DNA: TGTGCCAGCAGCTTAGACAGGGGTTGGGAAAAACTGTTTTTT. Its protein is CASSLDRGWEKLFF.

Only a few counts were recorded for this clone. The V gene is TRBV6-5, the J gene TRBJ1-2, with TRBD1 matching over 9 bases. The ends lost 9 bases at V and 6 bases at J; junction bases unmatched: 5. Germline-derived CDR1 and CDR2 are MNHEY and SVGAGI. The CDR3 is 12 amino acids. CDR3: CASMTGGHGYTF. The CDR3 DNA reads as TGTGCCAGTATGACAGGGGGGCATGGCTACACCTTC.

In this sample, this clone turned up a few times. The CDR3 nucleotides read TGTGCCAGCAGCCACCGGACTGTCACAGATACGCAGTATTTT. It yields the protein CASSHRTVTDTQYF. V gene TRBV7-2 combines with J gene TRBJ2-3; D perhaps matches TRBD2 (5 bases). The germline V and J ends were trimmed by 5 bases and 2 bases, with 11 bases remaining between them. The CDR3 runs to 14 residues. Per germline, CDR1 SGHTA and CDR2 FQGNSA.

The V gene is TRBV7-9, the J gene TRBJ2-3, with a possible D match to TRBD2 (5 bases). Germline CDR1 is SEHNR and CDR2 is FQNEAQ (reference sequence). This CDR3 has 13 residues. Trimming removed 8 bases from V and 4 bases from J, with 13 bases in between. The CDR3 DNA follows: TGTGCCAGCGAACAGCCCGGGGCAGATACGCAGTATTTT. Translated, it gives CASEQPGADTQYF.